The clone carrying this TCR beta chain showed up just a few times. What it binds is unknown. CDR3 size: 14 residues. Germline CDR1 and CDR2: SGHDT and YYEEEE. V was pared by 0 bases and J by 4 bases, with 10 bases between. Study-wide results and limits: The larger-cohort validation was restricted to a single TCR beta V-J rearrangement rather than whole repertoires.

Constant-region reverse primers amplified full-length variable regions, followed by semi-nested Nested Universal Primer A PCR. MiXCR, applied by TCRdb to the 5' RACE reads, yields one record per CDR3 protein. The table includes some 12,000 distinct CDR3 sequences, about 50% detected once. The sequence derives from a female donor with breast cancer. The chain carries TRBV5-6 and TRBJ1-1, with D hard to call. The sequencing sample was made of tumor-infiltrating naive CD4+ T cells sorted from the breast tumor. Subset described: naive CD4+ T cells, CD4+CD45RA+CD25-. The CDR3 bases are TGTGCCAGCAGCTTGGGGGGATCCGGCACTGAAGCTTTCTTT. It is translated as CASSLGGSGTEAFF.